This TCR beta chain derives from a study of identifying expanded T cells in peripheral blood. Study-level points and caveats: Variance in clone template counts between approximately two-week samples significantly increased with total template count across all healthy donors.

Germline V gene sequence: CDR1 SGHAT, CDR2 FQNNGV. There are 16 residues in the CDR3. The V segment lost 5 bases and the J segment 7 bases; nucleotides outside the gene matches: 15. About this clone: Its antigen is undetermined.

Using immunoSEQ multiplex PCR, the repertoire was profiled, and TCRdb retains in-frame clones only, with some absent. The data contain 100,000 to 150,000 clones, approximately 86% of them singletons. The V and J genes are TRBV11-2 and TRBJ1-1; the match to TRBD1 covers 8 bases. The clonotype was recovered from a person aged 18 to 75 in good health. The sequencing input was blood. In DNA form, the CDR3 reads TGTGCCAGCAGCCCCAGGGACAGGCTAGGAAGTGTTGAAGCTTTCTTT. Its translation: CASSPRDRLGSVEAFF.